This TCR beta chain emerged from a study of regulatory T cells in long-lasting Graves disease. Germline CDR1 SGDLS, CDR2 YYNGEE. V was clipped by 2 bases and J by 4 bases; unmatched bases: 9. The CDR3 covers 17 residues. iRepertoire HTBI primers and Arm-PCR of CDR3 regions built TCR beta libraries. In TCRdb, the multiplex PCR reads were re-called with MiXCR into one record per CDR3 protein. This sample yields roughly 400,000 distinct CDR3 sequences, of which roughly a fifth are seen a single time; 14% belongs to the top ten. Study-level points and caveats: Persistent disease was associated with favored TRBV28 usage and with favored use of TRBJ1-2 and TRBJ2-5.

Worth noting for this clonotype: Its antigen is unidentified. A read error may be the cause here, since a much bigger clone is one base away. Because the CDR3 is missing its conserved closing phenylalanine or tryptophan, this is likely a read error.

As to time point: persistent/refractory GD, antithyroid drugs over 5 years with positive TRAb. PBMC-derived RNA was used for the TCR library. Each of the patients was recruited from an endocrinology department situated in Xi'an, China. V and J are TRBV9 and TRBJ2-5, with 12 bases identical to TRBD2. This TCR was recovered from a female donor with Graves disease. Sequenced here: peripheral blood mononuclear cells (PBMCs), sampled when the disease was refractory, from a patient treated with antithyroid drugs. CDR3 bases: TGTGCCAGCAGCGTTTCGACTAGCGGGAGCGGCACAGAGACCCAGTACTTA. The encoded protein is CASSVSTSGSGTETQYL.